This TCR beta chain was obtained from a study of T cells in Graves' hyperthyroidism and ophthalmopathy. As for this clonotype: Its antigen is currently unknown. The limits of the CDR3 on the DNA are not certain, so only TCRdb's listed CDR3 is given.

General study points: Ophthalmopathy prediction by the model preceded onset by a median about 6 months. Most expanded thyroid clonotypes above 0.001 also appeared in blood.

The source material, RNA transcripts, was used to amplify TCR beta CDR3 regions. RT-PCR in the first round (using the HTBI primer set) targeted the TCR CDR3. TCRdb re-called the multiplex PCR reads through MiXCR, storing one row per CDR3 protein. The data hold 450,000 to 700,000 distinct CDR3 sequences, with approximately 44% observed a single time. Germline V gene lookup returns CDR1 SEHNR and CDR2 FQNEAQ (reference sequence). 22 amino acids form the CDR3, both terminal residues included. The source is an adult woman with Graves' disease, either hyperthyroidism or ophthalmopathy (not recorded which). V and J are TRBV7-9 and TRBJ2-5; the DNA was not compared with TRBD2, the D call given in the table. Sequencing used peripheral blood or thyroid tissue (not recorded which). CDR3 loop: CASSRQNNSPLHFGNGEETQYF.